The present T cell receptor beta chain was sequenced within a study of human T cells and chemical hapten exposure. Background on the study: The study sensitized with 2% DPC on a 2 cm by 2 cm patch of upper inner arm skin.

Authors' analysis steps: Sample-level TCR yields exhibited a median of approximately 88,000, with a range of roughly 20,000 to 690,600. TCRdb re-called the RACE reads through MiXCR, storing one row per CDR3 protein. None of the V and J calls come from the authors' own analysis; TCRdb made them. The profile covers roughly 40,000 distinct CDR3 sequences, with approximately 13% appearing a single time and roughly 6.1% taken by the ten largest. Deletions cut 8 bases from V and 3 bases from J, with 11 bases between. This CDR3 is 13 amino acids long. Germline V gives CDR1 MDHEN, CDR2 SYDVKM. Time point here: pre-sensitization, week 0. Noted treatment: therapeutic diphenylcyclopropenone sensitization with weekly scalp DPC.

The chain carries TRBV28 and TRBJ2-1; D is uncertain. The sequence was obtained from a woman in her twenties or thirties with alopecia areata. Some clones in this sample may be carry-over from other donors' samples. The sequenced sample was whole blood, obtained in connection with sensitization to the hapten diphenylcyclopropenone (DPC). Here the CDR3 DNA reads TGTGCCAGCCTTGGTCGGGTCTACAATGAGCAGTTCTTC. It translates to CASLGRVYNEQFF. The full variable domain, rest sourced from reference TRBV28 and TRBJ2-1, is DVKVTQSSRYLVKRTGEKVFLECVQDMDHENMFWYRQDPGLGLRLIYFSYDVKMKEKGDIPEGYSVSREKKERFSLILESASTNQTSMYLCASLGRVYNEQFFGPGTRLTVL.